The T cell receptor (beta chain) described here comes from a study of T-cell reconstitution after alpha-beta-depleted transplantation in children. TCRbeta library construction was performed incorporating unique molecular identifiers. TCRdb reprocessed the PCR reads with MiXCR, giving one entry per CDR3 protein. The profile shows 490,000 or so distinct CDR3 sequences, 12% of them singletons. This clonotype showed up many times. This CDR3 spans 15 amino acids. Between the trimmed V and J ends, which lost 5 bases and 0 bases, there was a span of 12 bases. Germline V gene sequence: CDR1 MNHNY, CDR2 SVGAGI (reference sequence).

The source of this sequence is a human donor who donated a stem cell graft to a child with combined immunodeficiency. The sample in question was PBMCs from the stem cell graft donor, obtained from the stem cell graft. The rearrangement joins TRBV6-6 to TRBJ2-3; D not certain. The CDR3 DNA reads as TGTGCCAGCAGTCCTCCGGCCGAAAGCACAGATACGCAGTATTTT. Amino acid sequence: CASSPPAESTDTQYF.